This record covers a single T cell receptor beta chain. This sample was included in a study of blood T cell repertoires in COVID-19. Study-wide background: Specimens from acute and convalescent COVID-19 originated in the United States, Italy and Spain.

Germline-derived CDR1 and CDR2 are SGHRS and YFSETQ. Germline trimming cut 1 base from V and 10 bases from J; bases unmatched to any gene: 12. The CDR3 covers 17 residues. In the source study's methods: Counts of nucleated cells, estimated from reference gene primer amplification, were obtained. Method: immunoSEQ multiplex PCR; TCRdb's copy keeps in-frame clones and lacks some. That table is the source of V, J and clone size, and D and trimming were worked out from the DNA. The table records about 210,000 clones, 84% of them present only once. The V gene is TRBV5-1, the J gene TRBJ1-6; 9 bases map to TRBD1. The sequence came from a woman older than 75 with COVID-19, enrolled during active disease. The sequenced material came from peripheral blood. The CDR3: CASSLLVPGTGLSPLHF. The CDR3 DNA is TGCGCCAGCAGCTTGTTGGTCCCCGGGACAGGGCTATCACCCCTCCACTTT.